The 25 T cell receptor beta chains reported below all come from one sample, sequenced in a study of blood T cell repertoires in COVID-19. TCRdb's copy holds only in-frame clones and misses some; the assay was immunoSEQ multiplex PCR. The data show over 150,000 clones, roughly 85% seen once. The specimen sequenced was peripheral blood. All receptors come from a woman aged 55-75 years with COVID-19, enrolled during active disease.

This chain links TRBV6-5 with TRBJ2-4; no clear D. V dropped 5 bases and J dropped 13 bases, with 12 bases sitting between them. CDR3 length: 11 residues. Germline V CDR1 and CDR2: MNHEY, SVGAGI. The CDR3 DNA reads TGTGCCAGCAGTATCGAACTACCCCAGTACTTC. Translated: CASSIELPQYF.

The CDR3 DNA follows: TGTGCCAGCAAAAACGGGGGGACTTACGAGCAGTACTTC. It yields the protein CASKNGGTYEQYF. The chain is built from TRBV6-6 and TRBJ2-7; 7 nucleotides match TRBD2. This CDR3 comprises 13 residues. Germline V gene sequence: CDR1 MNHNY, CDR2 SVGAGI (reference sequence). The ends lost 7 bases at V and 4 bases at J; junction bases unmatched: 7.

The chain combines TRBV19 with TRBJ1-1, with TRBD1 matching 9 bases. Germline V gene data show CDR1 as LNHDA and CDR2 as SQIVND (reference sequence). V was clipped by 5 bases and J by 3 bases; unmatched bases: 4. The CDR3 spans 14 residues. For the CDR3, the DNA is TGTGCCAGTAGTCCAGGGACAGGGTACACTGAAGCTTTCTTT. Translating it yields CASSPGTGYTEAFF.

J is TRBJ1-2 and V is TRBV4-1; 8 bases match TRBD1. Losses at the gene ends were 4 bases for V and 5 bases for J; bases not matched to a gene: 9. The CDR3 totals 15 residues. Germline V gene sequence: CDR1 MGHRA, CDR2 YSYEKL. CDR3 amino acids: CASSPRDRITYGYTF. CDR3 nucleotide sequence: TGCGCCAGCAGCCCCCGGGACAGGATAACGTATGGCTACACCTTC.

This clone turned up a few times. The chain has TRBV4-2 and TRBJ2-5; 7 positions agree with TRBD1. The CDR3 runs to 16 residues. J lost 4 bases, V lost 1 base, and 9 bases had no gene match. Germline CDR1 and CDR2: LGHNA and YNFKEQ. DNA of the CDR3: TGTGCCAGCAGCCAAGGAACAGGGGTGGTCGGAGAGACCCAGTACTTC. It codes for CASSQGTGVVGETQYF.

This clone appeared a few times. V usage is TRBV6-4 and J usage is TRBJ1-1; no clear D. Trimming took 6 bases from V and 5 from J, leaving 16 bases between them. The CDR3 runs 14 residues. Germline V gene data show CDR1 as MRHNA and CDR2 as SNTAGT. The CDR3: CASRDYSTGTEAFF. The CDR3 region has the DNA TGTGCCAGCAGGGATTACAGCACGGGAACTGAAGCTTTCTTT.

CDR3 region: CASSPGQGPNTEAFF. The CDR3 coding sequence is TGTGCCAGCAGCCCCGGACAGGGACCGAACACTGAAGCTTTCTTT. The genes are TRBV7-9 and TRBJ1-1; 8 bases are a match to TRBD1. V was pared by 5 bases and J by 1 base, with 6 bases of the junction left unmatched. The CDR3 is 15 amino acids. The germline V gene has CDR1 SEHNR and CDR2 FQNEAQ (reference sequence).

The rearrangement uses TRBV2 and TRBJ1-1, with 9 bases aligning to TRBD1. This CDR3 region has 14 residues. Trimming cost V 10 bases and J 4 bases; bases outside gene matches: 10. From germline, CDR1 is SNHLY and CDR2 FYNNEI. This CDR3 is CATGGDRVGTEAFF. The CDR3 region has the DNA TGTGCCACAGGAGGGGACAGGGTTGGCACTGAAGCTTTCTTT.

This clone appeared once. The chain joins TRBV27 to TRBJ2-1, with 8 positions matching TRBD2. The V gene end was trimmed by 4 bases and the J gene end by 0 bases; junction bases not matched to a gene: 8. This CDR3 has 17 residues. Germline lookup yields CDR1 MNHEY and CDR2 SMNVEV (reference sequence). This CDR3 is CASSSHLRGASYNEQFF. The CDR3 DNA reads TGTGCCAGCAGTTCCCACTTGCGGGGGGCCTCCTACAATGAGCAGTTCTTC.

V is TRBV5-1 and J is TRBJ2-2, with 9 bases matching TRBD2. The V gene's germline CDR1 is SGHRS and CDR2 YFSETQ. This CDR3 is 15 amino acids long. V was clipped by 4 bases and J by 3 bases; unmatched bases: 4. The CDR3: CASSQRTSDTGELFF. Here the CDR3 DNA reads TGCGCCAGCAGCCAGAGGACTAGCGACACCGGGGAGCTGTTTTTT.

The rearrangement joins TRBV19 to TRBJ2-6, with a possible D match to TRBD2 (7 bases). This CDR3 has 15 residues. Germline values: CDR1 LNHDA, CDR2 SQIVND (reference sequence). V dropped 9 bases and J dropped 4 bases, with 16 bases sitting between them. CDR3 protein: CASRGGTTGANVLTF. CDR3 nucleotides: TGTGCCAGCAGGGGAGGGACCACCGGGGCCAACGTCCTGACTTTC.

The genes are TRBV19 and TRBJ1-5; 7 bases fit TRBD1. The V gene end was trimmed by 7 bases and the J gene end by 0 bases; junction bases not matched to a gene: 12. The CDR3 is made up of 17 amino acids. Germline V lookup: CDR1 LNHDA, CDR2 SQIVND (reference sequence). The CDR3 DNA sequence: TGTGCCAGTATAGGTACCATATGGGACAGTAGCAATCAGCCCCAGCATTTT. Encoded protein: CASIGTIWDSSNQPQHF.

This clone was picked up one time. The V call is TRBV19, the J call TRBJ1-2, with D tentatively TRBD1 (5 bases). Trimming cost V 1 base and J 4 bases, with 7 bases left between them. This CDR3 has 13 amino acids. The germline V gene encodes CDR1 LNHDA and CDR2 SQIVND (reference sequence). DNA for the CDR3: TGTGCCAGTAGTATAGGGGGGGTCTATGGCTACACCTTC. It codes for CASSIGGVYGYTF.

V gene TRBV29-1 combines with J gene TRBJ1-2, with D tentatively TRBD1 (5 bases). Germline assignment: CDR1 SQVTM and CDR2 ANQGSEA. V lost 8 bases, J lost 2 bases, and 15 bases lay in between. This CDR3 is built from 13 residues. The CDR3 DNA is TGCAGCATCTCCCAGGGTGCGAACTATGGCTACACCTTC. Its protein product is CSISQGANYGYTF.

The DNA for the CDR3 is TGTGCCAGCAGCTTAGCCCGGGGAGGCAGGCAGTTCTTC. Protein sequence: CASSLARGGRQFF. V usage is TRBV11-2 and J usage is TRBJ2-1; perhaps TRBD2 as D (6 bases). Trimming took off 1 base at V and 12 bases at J, with 13 bases between the two ends. CDR3 length equals 13 residues. CDR1 and CDR2 (germline): SGHAT, FQNNGV.

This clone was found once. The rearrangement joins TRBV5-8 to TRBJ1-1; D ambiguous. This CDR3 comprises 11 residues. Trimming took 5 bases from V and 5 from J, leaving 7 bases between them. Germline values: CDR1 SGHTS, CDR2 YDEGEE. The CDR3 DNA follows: TGTGCCAGCAGATCGTTTACTGAAGCTTTCTTT. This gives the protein CASRSFTEAFF.

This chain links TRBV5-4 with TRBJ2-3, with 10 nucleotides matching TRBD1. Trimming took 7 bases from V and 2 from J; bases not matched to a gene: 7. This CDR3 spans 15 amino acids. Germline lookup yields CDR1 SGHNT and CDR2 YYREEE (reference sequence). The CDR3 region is CASLRDRGTTDTQYF. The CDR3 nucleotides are TGTGCCAGCCTCCGGGACAGGGGAACCACAGATACGCAGTATTTT.

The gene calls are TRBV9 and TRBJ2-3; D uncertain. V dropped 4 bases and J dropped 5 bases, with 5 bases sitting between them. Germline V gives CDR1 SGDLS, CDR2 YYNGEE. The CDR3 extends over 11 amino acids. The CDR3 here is CASSYLDTQYF. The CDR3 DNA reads TGTGCCAGCAGCTATTTAGATACGCAGTATTTT. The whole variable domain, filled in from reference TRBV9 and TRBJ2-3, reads DSGVTQTPKHLITATGQRVTLRCSPRSGDLSVYWYQQSLDQGLQFLIQYYNGEERAKGNILERFSAQQFPDLHSELNLSSLELGDSALYFCASSYLDTQYFGPGTRLTVL.

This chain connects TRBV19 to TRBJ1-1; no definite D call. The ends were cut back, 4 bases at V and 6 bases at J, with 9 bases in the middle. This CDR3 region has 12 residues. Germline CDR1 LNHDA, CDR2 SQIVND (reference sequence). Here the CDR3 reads CASSTGLPEAFF. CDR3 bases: TGTGCCAGTAGTACAGGCCTTCCTGAAGCTTTCTTT.

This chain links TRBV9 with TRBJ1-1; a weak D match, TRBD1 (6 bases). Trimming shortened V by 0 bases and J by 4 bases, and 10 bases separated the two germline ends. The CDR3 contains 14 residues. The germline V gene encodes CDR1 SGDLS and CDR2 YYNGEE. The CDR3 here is CASSVGGTPTEAFF. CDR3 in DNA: TGTGCCAGCAGCGTAGGAGGGACACCCACTGAAGCTTTCTTT.

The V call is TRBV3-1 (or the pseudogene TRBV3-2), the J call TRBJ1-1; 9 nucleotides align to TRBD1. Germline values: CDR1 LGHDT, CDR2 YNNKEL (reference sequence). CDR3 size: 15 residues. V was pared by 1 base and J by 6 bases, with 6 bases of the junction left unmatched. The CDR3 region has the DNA TGTGCCAGCAGCCAAGGGGACAGGGCAATCGCTGAAGCTTTCTTT. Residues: CASSQGDRAIAEAFF.

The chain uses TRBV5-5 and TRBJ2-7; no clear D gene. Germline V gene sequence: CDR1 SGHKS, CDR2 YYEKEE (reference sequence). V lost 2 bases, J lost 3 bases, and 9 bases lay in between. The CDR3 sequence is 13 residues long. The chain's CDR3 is CASSFHLGYEQYV. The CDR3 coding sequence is TGTGCCAGCAGCTTCCACCTAGGCTACGAGCAGTACGTC.

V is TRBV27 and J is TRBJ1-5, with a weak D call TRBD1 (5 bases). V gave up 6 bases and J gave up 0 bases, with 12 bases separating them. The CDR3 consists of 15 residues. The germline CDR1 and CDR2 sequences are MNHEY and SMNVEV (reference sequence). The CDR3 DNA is TGTGCCAGCAGAACAGGCACCAATAGCAATCAGCCCCAGCATTTT. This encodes CASRTGTNSNQPQHF.

CDR3 in DNA: TGTGCCACCAGCAGACCGGAGAATTCACCCCTCCACTTT. Its protein is CATSRPENSPLHF. The genes are TRBV15 and TRBJ1-6, with D uncertain. This CDR3 is built from 13 residues. CDR1 and CDR2 (germline): LNHNV, YYDKDF (reference sequence). Trimming took 2 bases from V and 7 from J, leaving 6 bases between them.

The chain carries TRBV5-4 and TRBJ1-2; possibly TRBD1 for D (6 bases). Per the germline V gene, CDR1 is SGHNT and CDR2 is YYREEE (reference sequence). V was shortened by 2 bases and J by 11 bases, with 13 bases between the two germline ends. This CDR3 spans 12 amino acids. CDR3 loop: CASSLGDNRYTF. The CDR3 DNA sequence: TGTGCCAGCAGCTTAGGGGACAATAGGTACACCTTC. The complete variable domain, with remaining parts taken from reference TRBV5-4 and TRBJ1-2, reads ETGVTQSPTHLIKTRGQQVTLRCSSQSGHNTVSWYQQALGQGPQFIFQYYREEENGRGNFPPRFSGLQFPNYSSELNVNALELDDSALYLCASSLGDNRYTFGSGTRLTVV.